This T cell receptor (beta chain) was documented in a study of identical twins. Healthy Caucasians alone served as donors. General study results and limits: Twin-shared out-of-frame alpha sequences were enriched for low generation probability.

Between the trimmed V and J ends, which lost 1 base and 0 bases, there was a span of 12 bases. This CDR3 spans 16 amino acids. Germline CDR1 reads KGHSH; CDR2 reads LQKENI. Ten or more counts support this clonotype. Its cognate antigen is unknown. Each CDR3 protein is one row after TCRdb ran MiXCR on the 5' RACE reads. The sample carries 150,000 or so distinct CDR3 sequences, 3% to 4.5% recorded once. The receptor was isolated from a young man in good health. The sequenced sample was memory T cells sorted from blood. The V gene is TRBV18, the J gene TRBJ1-1, with D perhaps matching TRBD1 (5 bases). The CDR3 sequence is CASSPQAGSMNTEAFF. The CDR3 coding sequence is TGTGCCAGCTCACCACAGGCAGGGAGCATGAACACTGAAGCTTTCTTT.